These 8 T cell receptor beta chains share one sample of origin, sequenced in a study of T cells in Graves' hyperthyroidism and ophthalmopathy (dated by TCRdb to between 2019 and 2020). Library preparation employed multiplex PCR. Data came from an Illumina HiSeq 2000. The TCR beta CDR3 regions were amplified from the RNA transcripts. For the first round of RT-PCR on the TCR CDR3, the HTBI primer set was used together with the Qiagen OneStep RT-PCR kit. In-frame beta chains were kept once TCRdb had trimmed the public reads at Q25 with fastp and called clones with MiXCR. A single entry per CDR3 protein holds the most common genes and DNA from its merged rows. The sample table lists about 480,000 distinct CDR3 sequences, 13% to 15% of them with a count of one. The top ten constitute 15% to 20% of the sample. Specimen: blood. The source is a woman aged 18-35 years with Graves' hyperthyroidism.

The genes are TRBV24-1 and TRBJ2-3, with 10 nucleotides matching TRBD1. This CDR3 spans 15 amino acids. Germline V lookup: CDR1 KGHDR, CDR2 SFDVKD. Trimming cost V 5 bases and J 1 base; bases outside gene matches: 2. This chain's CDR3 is CATSGGTGGTDTQYF. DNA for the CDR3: TGTGCCACCAGTGGTGGGACAGGGGGCACAGATACGCAGTATTTT.

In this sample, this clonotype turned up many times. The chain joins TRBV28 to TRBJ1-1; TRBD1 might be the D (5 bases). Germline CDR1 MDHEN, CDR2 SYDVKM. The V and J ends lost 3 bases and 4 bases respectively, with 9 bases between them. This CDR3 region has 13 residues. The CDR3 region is CASSLPQGTEAFF. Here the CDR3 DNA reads TGTGCCAGCAGTTTGCCCCAGGGCACTGAAGCTTTCTTT.

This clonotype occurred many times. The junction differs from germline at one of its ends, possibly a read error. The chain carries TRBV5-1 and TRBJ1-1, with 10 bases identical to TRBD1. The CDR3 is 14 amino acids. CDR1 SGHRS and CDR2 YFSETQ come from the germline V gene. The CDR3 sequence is CASSLDRGGTEAFF. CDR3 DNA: TGTGCCAGCAGTTTGGACAGGGGGGGGACTGAAGCTTTCTTT.

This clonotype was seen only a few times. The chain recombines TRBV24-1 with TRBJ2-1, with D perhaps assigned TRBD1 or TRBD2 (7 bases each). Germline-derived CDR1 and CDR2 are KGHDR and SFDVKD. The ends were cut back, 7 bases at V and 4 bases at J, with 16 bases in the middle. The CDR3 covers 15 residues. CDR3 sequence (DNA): TGTGCCACCAGCCCTCAGGGGGGGGGGTACAATGAGCAGTTCTTC. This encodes CATSPQGGGYNEQFF.

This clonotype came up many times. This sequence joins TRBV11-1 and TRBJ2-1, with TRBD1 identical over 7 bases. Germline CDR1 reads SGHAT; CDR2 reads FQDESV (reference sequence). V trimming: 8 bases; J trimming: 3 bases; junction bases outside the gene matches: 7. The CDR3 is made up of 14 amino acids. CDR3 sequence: CASCPGQNYNEQFF. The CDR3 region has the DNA TGTGCCAGCTGTCCGGGACAGAACTACAATGAGCAGTTCTTC.

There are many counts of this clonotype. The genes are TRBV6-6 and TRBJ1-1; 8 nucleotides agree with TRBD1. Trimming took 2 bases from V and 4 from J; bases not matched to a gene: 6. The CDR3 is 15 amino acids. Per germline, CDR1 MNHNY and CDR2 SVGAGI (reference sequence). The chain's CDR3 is CASSYPQGVGTEAFF. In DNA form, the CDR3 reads TGTGCCAGCAGTTACCCACAGGGGGTGGGCACTGAAGCTTTCTTT.

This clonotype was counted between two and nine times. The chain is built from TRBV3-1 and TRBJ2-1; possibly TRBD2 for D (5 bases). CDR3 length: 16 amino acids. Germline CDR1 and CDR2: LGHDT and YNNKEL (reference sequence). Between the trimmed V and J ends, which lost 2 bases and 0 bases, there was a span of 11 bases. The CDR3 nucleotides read TGTGCCAGCAGCCAACCCCTAGCTACCTCCTACAATGAGCAGTTCTTC. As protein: CASSQPLATSYNEQFF.

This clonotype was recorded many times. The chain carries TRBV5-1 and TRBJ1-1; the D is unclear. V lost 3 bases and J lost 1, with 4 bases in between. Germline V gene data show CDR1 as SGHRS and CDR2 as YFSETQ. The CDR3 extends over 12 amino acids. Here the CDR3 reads CASSWKNTEAFF. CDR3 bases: TGCGCCAGCAGCTGGAAGAACACTGAAGCTTTCTTT.